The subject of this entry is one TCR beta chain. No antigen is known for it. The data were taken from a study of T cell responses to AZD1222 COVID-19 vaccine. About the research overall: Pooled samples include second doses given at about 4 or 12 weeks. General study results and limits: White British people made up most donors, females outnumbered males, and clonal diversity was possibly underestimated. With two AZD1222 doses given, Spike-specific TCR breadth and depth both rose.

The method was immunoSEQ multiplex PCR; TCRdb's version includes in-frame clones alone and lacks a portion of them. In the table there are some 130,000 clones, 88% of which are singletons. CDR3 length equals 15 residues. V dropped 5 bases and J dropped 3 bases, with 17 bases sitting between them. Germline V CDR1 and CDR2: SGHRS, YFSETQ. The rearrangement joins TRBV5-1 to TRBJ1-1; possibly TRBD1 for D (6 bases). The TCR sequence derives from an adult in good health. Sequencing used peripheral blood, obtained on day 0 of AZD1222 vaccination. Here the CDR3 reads CASSRRRGGDTEAFF. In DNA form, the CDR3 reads TGCGCCAGCAGTCGTCGCCGAGGGGGGGACACTGAAGCTTTCTTT.